Sequencing of this T cell receptor beta chain was carried out in a study of cytomegalovirus exposure and HLA in healthy donors. Study results and caveats: Information on immune exposure was restricted to one variable (CMV serostatus). As a later analysis showed, several of the most significant clusters appeared to be linked to common viral pathogens.

The germline gives CDR1 MGHRA, CDR2 YSYEKL. This CDR3 comprises 15 residues. V gave up 2 bases and J gave up 4 bases, with 12 bases separating them. Regarding this clone: Its antigen is currently unknown.

The PCR used 60 Vbeta and 13 Jbeta primers. The repertoire was sequenced with immunoSEQ multiplex PCR; TCRdb's copy has only in-frame clones and lacks some. Seen in this sample are about 160,000 clones; the ten most common clones hold under 2%. The source of this sequence is a woman between 50 and 59 years old in good health and CMV-seronegative. Sequenced material: PBMCs. The chain uses TRBV4-1 and TRBJ1-5; D might be TRBD1 (5 bases). In nucleotides, the CDR3 is TGCGCCAGCAGCCAACAAAGACAGCCTAATCAGCCCCAGCATTTT. Translated, it gives CASSQQRQPNQPQHF.